One and the same sample provided the 19 T cell receptor beta chains below, sequenced in a study of blood T cell repertoires in COVID-19 (dated by TCRdb to 2019 to 2021). The library was built by means of the immunoSEQ multiplex PCR assay. What TCRdb holds here is the immuneACCESS table cut down to in-frame rearrangements. Part of the clones is not present; checked against another copy, under half of the missing clones reflect an unresolved V gene, and the others are unexplained. For this sample there are 200,000 or so clones; around 80% appear just once. Roughly 10% of the sample is in the top ten clones. The source material was peripheral blood. The receptor source for this set is a woman of 80 years or more with acute or convalescent COVID-19.

This clone was seen only a few times. This chain's CDR3 is CASSLSGLAGAGEQFF. The CDR3 DNA sequence: TGTGCCAGCAGCCTATCGGGACTAGCGGGAGCTGGGGAGCAGTTCTTC. V gene TRBV3-1 (or the pseudogene TRBV3-2) combines with J gene TRBJ2-1, with 14 bases matching TRBD2. This CDR3 comprises 16 residues. Unmatched junction bases numbered 9, after V lost 4 bases and J lost 10 bases. Germline lookup yields CDR1 LGHDT and CDR2 YNNKEL (reference sequence).

The chain has TRBV7-2 and TRBJ2-1; possibly TRBD2 for D (5 bases). Germline CDR1 SGHTA, CDR2 FQGNSA. This CDR3 is built from 14 residues. The V end lost 2 bases, the J end lost 4 bases, and 9 bases lay between the germline ends. The CDR3: CASSLSRGYNEQFF. The CDR3 DNA sequence: TGTGCCAGCAGCTTAAGTCGGGGATACAATGAGCAGTTCTTC. Together with reference TRBV7-2 and TRBJ2-1, the CDR3 gives the full variable domain: GAGVSQSPSNKVTEKGKDVELRCDPISGHTALYWYRQSLGQGLEFLIYFQGNSAPDKSGLPSDRFSAERTGGSVSTLTIQRTQQEDSAVYLCASSLSRGYNEQFFGPGTRLTVL.

The chain carries TRBV2 and TRBJ1-1; 7 bases agree with TRBD1. Losses at the gene ends were 4 bases for V and 1 base for J; bases not matched to a gene: 3. The CDR3 is 14 amino acids. Germline assignment: CDR1 SNHLY and CDR2 FYNNEI. CDR3 protein: CASSGGTANTEAFF. CDR3 sequence (DNA): TGTGCCAGCAGTGGGGGGACAGCGAACACTGAAGCTTTCTTT.

The chain links TRBV7-9 to TRBJ1-6; D gene ambiguous. CDR3 length equals 12 residues. V lost 4 bases and J lost 9, with 7 bases in between. Germline V gene lookup returns CDR1 SEHNR and CDR2 FQNEAQ (reference sequence). CDR3 in amino acids: CASSSGISPLHF. Written as DNA, the CDR3 is TGTGCCAGCAGCTCGGGGATTTCACCCCTCCACTTT.

This clone was detected a few times. The chain couples TRBV18 to TRBJ1-4; D remains unclear. The CDR3 runs 15 residues. The V gene's germline CDR1 is KGHSH and CDR2 LQKENI. V was pared by 6 bases and J by 5 bases, with 16 bases between. The CDR3: CASSLNWSSNEKLFF. The CDR3 DNA is TGTGCCAGCTCTCTTAACTGGAGCTCGAATGAAAAACTGTTTTTT.

The chain recombines TRBV9 with TRBJ2-7; 8 positions agree with TRBD2. V gave up 2 bases and J gave up 1 base; unmatched junction bases: 5. The germline V gene has CDR1 SGDLS and CDR2 YYNGEE. The CDR3 totals 15 residues. The CDR3 DNA reads TGTGCCAGCAGCGTCACCGGGACTAGTTCCTACGAGCAGTACTTC. It encodes CASSVTGTSSYEQYF.

The chain uses TRBV3-1 (or the pseudogene TRBV3-2) and TRBJ1-5; 7 bases match TRBD1. V was pared by 1 base and J by 11 bases, with 5 bases of the junction left unmatched. Per the germline V gene, CDR1 is LGHDT and CDR2 is YNNKEL (reference sequence). There are 13 residues in the CDR3. The CDR3 loop reads CASSQGQGGTQHF. DNA of the CDR3: TGTGCCAGCAGCCAAGGACAGGGTGGGACCCAGCATTTT.

V and J are TRBV5-1 and TRBJ2-1; TRBD1 agrees at 9 bases. CDR1 and CDR2 (germline): SGHRS, YFSETQ. V trimming: 5 bases; J trimming: 4 bases; junction bases outside the gene matches: 19. This CDR3 has 19 amino acids. In nucleotides, the CDR3 is TGCGCCAGCAGTCTTCCGGGACAGGGTTCAAACAGTGGATACAATGAGCAGTTCTTC. Its translation: CASSLPGQGSNSGYNEQFF.

The rearrangement joins TRBV29-1 to TRBJ2-7; possible D gene TRBD1, 6 bases. Looked up from germline, CDR1 is SQVTM and CDR2 is ANQGSEA. V was cut by 4 bases and J by 3 bases, with 13 bases left in between. The CDR3 has 13 residues. DNA of the CDR3: TGCAGCGTTGGGCCAGGACAGAGCTACGAGCAGTACTTC. It yields the protein CSVGPGQSYEQYF.

This clone was found once. V and J are TRBV19 and TRBJ1-5, with D perhaps TRBD1 (5 bases). There are 18 residues in the CDR3. V was shortened by 5 bases and J by 2 bases, with 22 bases between the two germline ends. CDR1 LNHDA and CDR2 SQIVND come from the germline V gene (reference sequence). The CDR3 region has the DNA TGTGCCAGTAGTCCATCGACAATGGGGGGTGGGGGCAATCAGCCCCAGCATTTT. It codes for CASSPSTMGGGGNQPQHF.

This chain connects TRBV28 to TRBJ2-3, with D hard to call. Trimming pared 3 bases from V and 4 bases from J, leaving 17 bases between. The CDR3 extends over 16 amino acids. The germline V gene has CDR1 MDHEN and CDR2 SYDVKM. CDR3 DNA: TGTGCCAGCAGTTTCCGAGCGTTCCCCCCCCCAGATACGCAGTATTTT. It specifies CASSFRAFPPPDTQYF. Filled out from reference TRBV28 and TRBJ2-3, the complete variable domain reads DVKVTQSSRYLVKRTGEKVFLECVQDMDHENMFWYRQDPGLGLRLIYFSYDVKMKEKGDIPEGYSVSREKKERFSLILESASTNQTSMYLCASSFRAFPPPDTQYFGPGTRLTVL.

A note on this clone: This CDR3 is also generated by other DNA sequences in the sample. This chain uses TRBV5-6 with TRBJ2-3; 13 nucleotides line up with TRBD2. CDR3 length equals 15 residues. Germline V gives CDR1 SGHDT, CDR2 YYEEEE. The V gene end was trimmed by 4 bases and the J gene end by 3 bases; junction bases not matched to a gene: 2. CDR3 residues: CASSPLAGGTDTQYF. Here the CDR3 DNA reads TGTGCCAGCAGCCCACTAGCGGGGGGGACAGATACGCAGTATTTT.

The CDR3 sequence is CASSDDIRSGNTIYF. In nucleotides, the CDR3 is TGTGCCAGCAGCGATGACATCCGCTCTGGAAACACCATATATTTT. V usage is TRBV9 and J usage is TRBJ1-3, with D hard to call. The CDR3 has 15 residues. Trimming pared 3 bases from V and 0 bases from J, leaving 10 bases between. The germline V gene has CDR1 SGDLS and CDR2 YYNGEE.

The V call is TRBV27, the J call TRBJ2-3, with TRBD2 matching 9 bases. Per the germline V gene, CDR1 is MNHEY and CDR2 is SMNVEV (reference sequence). The CDR3 covers 14 residues. V lost 4 bases, J lost 4 bases, and 3 bases stayed unmatched. The CDR3 region has the DNA TGTGCCAGCAGTTCGGGACTAGCTGCAGATACGCAGTATTTT. It codes for CASSSGLAADTQYF.

A few counts support this clone. V is TRBV10-3 and J is TRBJ1-2; D gene ambiguous. CDR3 size: 12 residues. Germline V gene lookup returns CDR1 ENHRY and CDR2 SYGVKD. Trimming removed 0 bases from V and 14 bases from J, with 13 bases in between. Here the CDR3 reads CAISESVSGGTF. In DNA form, the CDR3 reads TGTGCCATCAGTGAGTCCGTCAGTGGAGGAACCTTC.

This chain uses TRBV11-2 with TRBJ1-1; D perhaps matches TRBD1 (5 bases). Germline V gives CDR1 SGHAT, CDR2 FQNNGV. Trimming pared 3 bases from V and 5 bases from J, leaving 13 bases between. CDR3 length: 14 amino acids. This chain's CDR3 is CASSFGAGGTEAFF. Here the CDR3 DNA reads TGTGCCAGCAGCTTTGGAGCGGGGGGTACTGAAGCTTTCTTT.

The genes are TRBV5-6 and TRBJ2-1; 8 nucleotides align to TRBD2. V was pared by 5 bases and J by 0 bases, with 7 bases of the junction left unmatched. Germline loops: CDR1 SGHDT, CDR2 YYEEEE. This CDR3 has 16 residues. CDR3 amino acids: CASSAISGSSYNEQFF. CDR3 coding DNA: TGTGCCAGCAGTGCGATAAGCGGGAGCTCCTACAATGAGCAGTTCTTC.

The chain carries TRBV30 and TRBJ1-1; possibly TRBD1 for D (5 bases). Germline CDR1 reads GTSNPN; CDR2 reads SVGIG (reference sequence). The V end lost 5 bases, the J end lost 1 base, and 11 bases lay between the germline ends. This CDR3 region has 13 residues. The CDR3 DNA is TGTGCCTGGGAAGGGGAACCGAACACTGAAGCTTTCTTT. This translates into CAWEGEPNTEAFF.

The V and J genes are TRBV5-4 and TRBJ2-2; possibly TRBD1 for D (5 bases). The CDR3 covers 14 residues. V shed 0 bases and J shed 4 bases, with 7 bases lying between them. CDR1 is SGHNT and CDR2 is YYREEE in the germline V gene (reference sequence). CDR3 sequence (DNA): TGTGCCAGCAGCTTGGCGCAGGGCACCGGGGAGCTGTTTTTT. Protein product: CASSLAQGTGELFF.